Listed below are T cell receptor beta chains from one sample, sequenced in a study of identical twins. One entry per CDR3 protein results from TCRdb running MiXCR on the 5' RACE reads. This table has a few hundred thousand distinct CDR3 sequences, roughly 7.1% appearing once. The sample also formed part of further work on T cells expressing NK-cell markers.

The sequencing input was CD8+ T cells sorted from blood. The receptors stem from a woman aged 18-29 years in good health. Both conserved end residues are part of each CDR3. The D gene is left open where the match is weak. Clone sizes are given selectively: once, few, many, or a class where the clone is expanded.

D: -; V: TRBV6-5; size: many; J: TRBJ2-6; CDR3: CASSSSVPSGANVLTF; DNA: TGTGCCAGCAGTTCCTCCGTCCCCTCTGGGGCCAACGTCCTGACTTTC
D: -; V: TRBV27; size: few; J: TRBJ1-2; CDR3: CASRLGGADGYTF; DNA: TGTGCCAGCAGACTCGGGGGGGCCGATGGCTACACCTTC
D: TRBD2; V: TRBV12-3/TRBV12-4; size: many; J: TRBJ2-1; CDR3: CASSSRLAGDEQFF; DNA: TGTGCCAGCAGTTCGAGACTAGCGGGAGATGAGCAGTTCTTC
D: -; V: TRBV2; size: few; J: TRBJ1-2; CDR3: CASSEAGHGYTF; DNA: TGTGCCAGCAGTGAAGCCGGGCATGGCTACACCTTC
D: TRBD1; V: TRBV3-1; size: few; J: TRBJ2-7; CDR3: CASSQGQGVGEQYF; DNA: TGTGCCAGCAGCCAGGGGCAGGGGGTCGGGGAGCAGTACTTC
D: TRBD2; V: TRBV28; size: many; J: TRBJ2-3; CDR3: CASTLAGRSTDTQYF; DNA: TGTGCCAGCACCCTAGCGGGCCGCAGCACAGATACGCAGTATTTT
D: TRBD1; V: TRBV9; size: few; J: TRBJ1-6; CDR3: CASSAAGQGNSPLHF; DNA: TGTGCCAGCAGCGCAGCGGGACAGGGGAATTCACCCCTCCACTTT
D: -; V: TRBV7-2; size: few; J: TRBJ2-2; CDR3: CASVVSNTGELFF; DNA: TGTGCCAGCGTGGTCTCGAACACCGGGGAGCTGTTTTTT
D: -; V: TRBV2; size: few; J: TRBJ2-2; CDR3: CASSEEGWTGTGELFF; DNA: TGTGCCAGCAGTGAAGAAGGGTGGACTGGCACCGGGGAGCTGTTTTTT
D: TRBD2; V: TRBV5-1; size: many; J: TRBJ2-7; CDR3: CASSPDGEGLYEQYF; DNA: TGCGCCAGCAGCCCGGACGGGGAGGGACTCTACGAGCAGTACTTC
D: -; V: TRBV7-9; size: many; J: TRBJ1-2; CDR3: CASSPREGSYGYTF; DNA: TGTGCCAGCAGCCCTCGGGAGGGATCCTATGGCTACACCTTC
D: -; V: TRBV25-1; size: many; J: TRBJ2-3; CDR3: CASSEMVSGDTQYF; DNA: TGTGCCAGCAGTGAAATGGTGTCCGGAGATACGCAGTATTTT
D: -; V: TRBV6-4; size: -; J: TRBJ1-2; CDR3: CASSDSLTGGYTF; DNA: TGTGCCAGCAGTGACTCTTTAACAGGAGGCTACACCTTC
D: -; V: TRBV12-3/TRBV12-4; size: few; J: TRBJ1-1; CDR3: CASRPQGLTEAFF; DNA: TGTGCCAGCAGGCCCCAGGGATTGACTGAAGCTTTCTTT
D: -; V: TRBV5-5; size: many; J: TRBJ1-4; CDR3: CASSLSPGSGLPNEKLFF; DNA: TGTGCCAGCAGCTTGTCCCCGGGGAGCGGACTACCCAATGAAAAACTGTTTTTT
D: -; V: TRBV20-1; size: many; J: TRBJ2-1; CDR3: CSAVALTGSSYNEQFF; DNA: TGCAGTGCCGTAGCTCTGACTGGAAGCTCCTACAATGAGCAGTTCTTC
D: -; V: TRBV6-5; size: -; J: TRBJ1-1; CDR3: CASSYSGPKTEAFF; DNA: TGTGCCAGCAGTTACTCCGGCCCCAAAACTGAAGCTTTCTTT
D: -; V: TRBV7-9; size: few; J: TRBJ1-2; CDR3: CASSSGILNYGYTF; DNA: TGTGCCAGCAGCTCAGGAATCTTAAACTATGGCTACACCTTC
D: -; V: TRBV12-3/TRBV12-4; size: many; J: TRBJ1-5; CDR3: CASSWDGNQPQHF; DNA: TGTGCCAGCAGTTGGGACGGGAATCAGCCCCAGCATTTT
D: TRBD2; V: TRBV11-2; size: few; J: TRBJ2-7; CDR3: CASSLVGSGDYEQYF; DNA: TGTGCCAGCAGCTTAGTAGGTAGCGGGGACTACGAGCAGTACTTC
D: TRBD1; V: TRBV6-1; size: few; J: TRBJ2-7; CDR3: CASSPGTGVEQYF; DNA: TGTGCCAGCAGTCCCGGGACAGGGGTTGAGCAGTACTTC
D: TRBD1; V: TRBV20-1; size: -; J: TRBJ2-2; CDR3: CSAWDRGNTGELFF; DNA: TGCAGTGCCTGGGACAGGGGGAACACCGGGGAGCTGTTTTTT